The present T cell receptor beta chain was sequenced within a study of cytomegalovirus exposure and HLA in healthy donors. PCR amplification relied on 60 Vbeta primers (plus 13 Jbeta primers). Assay: immunoSEQ multiplex PCR; the TCRdb copy retains only in-frame clones and omits some. Of around 150,000 clones listed, about 72% were seen once; the top ten hold over 1.1%. A note on this clone: Antigen unknown.

Healthy bone marrow donors made up the donors. Whole-study results and caveats: Earlier results showed most TCR beta V segments being productive about 87% or about 30% of the time. A later analysis linked a missense variant in DCLRE1C to the trimming of TCR beta V and J genes. Follow-up analysis seemed to connect common viral pathogens with several of the most significant clusters identified.

This clonotype was sampled from a man aged 60 to 75 in good health and CMV-seronegative. Sequencing was done on a sample of PBMCs.

CDR3 region: CASSYELRGAKNIQYF. In DNA, the CDR3 is TGTGCCAGCAGTTACGAGCTCCGGGGAGCCAAAAACATTCAGTACTTC. The genes are TRBV6-6 and TRBJ2-4; a possible D gene is TRBD2 (5 bases). Germline assignment: CDR1 MNHNY and CDR2 SVGAGI (reference sequence). This CDR3 is 16 amino acids long. The V gene lost 2 bases and the J gene lost 0 bases, with 11 bases spanning the gap.